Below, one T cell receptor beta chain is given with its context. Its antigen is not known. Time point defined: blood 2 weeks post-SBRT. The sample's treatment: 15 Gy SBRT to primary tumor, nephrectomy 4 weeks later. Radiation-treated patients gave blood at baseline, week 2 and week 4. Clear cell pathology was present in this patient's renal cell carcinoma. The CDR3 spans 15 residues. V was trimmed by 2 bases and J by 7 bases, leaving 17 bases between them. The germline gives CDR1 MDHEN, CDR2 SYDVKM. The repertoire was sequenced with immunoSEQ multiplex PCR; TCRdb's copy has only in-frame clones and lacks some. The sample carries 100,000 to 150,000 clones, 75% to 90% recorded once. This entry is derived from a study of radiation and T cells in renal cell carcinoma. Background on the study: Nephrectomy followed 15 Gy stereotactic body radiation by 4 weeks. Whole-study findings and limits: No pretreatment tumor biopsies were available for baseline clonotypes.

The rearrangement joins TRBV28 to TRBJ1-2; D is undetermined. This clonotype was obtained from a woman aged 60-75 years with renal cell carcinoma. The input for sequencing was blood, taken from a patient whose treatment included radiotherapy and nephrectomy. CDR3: CASSLGGDAYRGYTF. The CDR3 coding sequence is TGTGCCAGCAGTTTAGGCGGGGATGCCTATCGTGGCTACACCTTC.